Listed below are T cell receptor beta chains from one sample, sequenced in a study of blood T cell repertoires in COVID-19. Data came from immunoSEQ multiplex PCR; TCRdb stores just in-frame clones and leaves some out. The sample includes about 69,000 clones, more than 75% of them seen just once. Sequencing input: peripheral blood. The receptors were sampled from a human donor in a cohort sampled during active COVID-19. Each CDR3 is given with its conserved first and last residue. D genes are given only for firm matches. Clone size, where shown, is once, few, many, or a class for clones that have expanded.

CDR3 protein: CASSLGRGGMFEQFF; CDR3 DNA: TGTGCCAGCAGCTTAGGCAGGGGCGGTATGTTTGAGCAGTTCTTC; D gene: .; clone size: .; V gene: TRBV11-2; J gene: TRBJ2-1
CDR3 protein: CASSISGGREKLFF; CDR3 DNA: TGTGCCAGTAGTATTTCAGGGGGTCGGGAAAAACTGTTTTTT; D gene: TRBD1; clone size: .; V gene: TRBV19; J gene: TRBJ1-4
CDR3 protein: CASSQDTAGFSYEQYF; CDR3 DNA: TGTGCCAGCAGCCAAGATACGGCAGGATTCTCCTACGAGCAGTACTTC; D gene: .; clone size: .; V gene: TRBV4-2; J gene: TRBJ2-7
CDR3 protein: CASSSLAANTDTQYF; CDR3 DNA: TGTGCCAGCAGCTCCCTGGCGGCTAACACAGATACGCAGTATTTT; D gene: .; clone size: .; V gene: TRBV7-6; J gene: TRBJ2-3
CDR3 protein: CASTSDRDGYTF; CDR3 DNA: TGTGCCAGCACCTCGGACAGGGATGGCTACACCTTC; D gene: TRBD1; clone size: .; V gene: TRBV28; J gene: TRBJ1-2
CDR3 protein: CASSLGGSGATYEQYF; CDR3 DNA: TGTGCCAGCAGCTTAGGGGGTTCAGGGGCGACCTACGAGCAGTACTTC; D gene: .; clone size: few; V gene: TRBV7-6; J gene: TRBJ2-7
CDR3 protein: CASSLQGAAGNTIYF; CDR3 DNA: TGTGCCAGCAGTTTACAGGGGGCGGCTGGAAACACCATATATTTT; D gene: TRBD1; clone size: few; V gene: TRBV5-4; J gene: TRBJ1-3
CDR3 protein: CATLWARTGELFF; CDR3 DNA: TGTGCCACCTTATGGGCGAGAACCGGGGAGCTGTTTTTT; D gene: .; clone size: few; V gene: TRBV28; J gene: TRBJ2-2
CDR3 protein: CAADTRYF; CDR3 DNA: TGCGCCGCGGACACCCGGTACTTC; D gene: .; clone size: .; V gene: TRBV10-1; J gene: TRBJ2-4
CDR3 protein: CASGLTKGLAGGRNEQFF; CDR3 DNA: TGTGCTAGTGGTTTGACCAAGGGACTAGCGGGAGGACGCAATGAGCAGTTCTTC; D gene: TRBD2; clone size: .; V gene: TRBV12-5; J gene: TRBJ2-1
CDR3 protein: CASTRTGGETQYF; CDR3 DNA: TGTGCCAGCACTCGGACAGGGGGCGAGACCCAGTACTTC; D gene: TRBD1; clone size: .; V gene: TRBV2; J gene: TRBJ2-5
CDR3 protein: CASNPGGPNTEAFF; CDR3 DNA: TGTGCCAGCAACCCAGGGGGCCCGAACACTGAAGCTTTCTTT; D gene: TRBD1; clone size: .; V gene: TRBV3-1/TRBV3-2; J gene: TRBJ1-1
CDR3 protein: CASSKPTGGNTEAFF; CDR3 DNA: TGTGCCAGCAGCAAACCGACAGGGGGGAACACTGAAGCTTTCTTT; D gene: TRBD1; clone size: .; V gene: TRBV7-8; J gene: TRBJ1-1
CDR3 protein: CASSIKGQETQYF; CDR3 DNA: TGTGCCAGTAGTATCAAGGGGCAAGAGACCCAGTACTTC; D gene: .; clone size: .; V gene: TRBV19; J gene: TRBJ2-5
CDR3 protein: CASGQGQGFYEQYF; CDR3 DNA: TGTGCCAGCGGTCAGGGACAGGGATTCTACGAGCAGTACTTC; D gene: TRBD1; clone size: .; V gene: TRBV6-5; J gene: TRBJ2-7
CDR3 protein: CASSNYRVGYGYTF; CDR3 DNA: TGTGCCAGCAGCAACTACAGGGTTGGCTATGGCTACACCTTC; D gene: .; clone size: many; V gene: TRBV6-5; J gene: TRBJ1-2
CDR3 protein: CSVEALIGGELFF; CDR3 DNA: TGCAGCGTTGAAGCACTAATCGGCGGGGAGCTGTTTTTT; D gene: .; clone size: .; V gene: TRBV29-1; J gene: TRBJ2-2
CDR3 protein: CASSVMGQVDNEQFF; CDR3 DNA: TGTGCCAGCAGTGTAATGGGACAGGTAGACAATGAGCAGTTCTTC; D gene: TRBD1; clone size: .; V gene: TRBV2; J gene: TRBJ2-1
CDR3 protein: CASSEIEQVNQPQHF; CDR3 DNA: TGTGCCAGCAGTGAAATTGAACAGGTCAATCAGCCCCAGCATTTT; D gene: .; clone size: .; V gene: TRBV6-1; J gene: TRBJ1-5
CDR3 protein: CASSLNSGDRVETQYF; CDR3 DNA: TGTGCCAGCAGTTTAAACTCCGGGGACAGGGTCGAGACCCAGTACTTC; D gene: TRBD1; clone size: .; V gene: TRBV27; J gene: TRBJ2-5
CDR3 protein: CASSFPGQGSYEQYF; CDR3 DNA: TGTGCCAGCAGCTTTCCGGGACAGGGGAGCTACGAGCAGTACTTC; D gene: TRBD1; clone size: many; V gene: TRBV7-8; J gene: TRBJ2-7
CDR3 protein: CASSLLGDTEAFF; CDR3 DNA: TGTGCCAGCAGTTTGTTAGGGGACACTGAAGCTTTCTTT; D gene: .; clone size: .; V gene: TRBV12-3/TRBV12-4; J gene: TRBJ1-1
CDR3 protein: CASSVVSSYNEQFF; CDR3 DNA: TGTGCCAGCAGTGTGGTGAGCTCCTACAATGAGCAGTTCTTC; D gene: .; clone size: .; V gene: TRBV27; J gene: TRBJ2-1
CDR3 protein: CASSITILPGAPHYEQYF; CDR3 DNA: TGTGCCAGTAGTATCACGATATTACCAGGGGCTCCACACTACGAGCAGTACTTC; D gene: .; clone size: .; V gene: TRBV19; J gene: TRBJ2-7
CDR3 protein: CASSTQGWMAKNIQYF; CDR3 DNA: TGTGCCAGCAGTACCCAGGGCTGGATGGCCAAAAACATTCAGTACTTC; D gene: .; clone size: .; V gene: TRBV2; J gene: TRBJ2-4
CDR3 protein: CASSNGQGFSGYTF; CDR3 DNA: TGCGCCAGCAGCAACGGACAGGGTTTCTCTGGCTACACCTTC; D gene: TRBD1; clone size: .; V gene: TRBV5-1; J gene: TRBJ1-2
CDR3 protein: CASSVGGASGALYNEQFF; CDR3 DNA: TGTGCCAGCAGCGTAGGGGGGGCTAGCGGGGCCCTATACAATGAGCAGTTCTTC; D gene: TRBD2; clone size: once; V gene: TRBV9; J gene: TRBJ2-1
CDR3 protein: CASSYWGGASGELFF; CDR3 DNA: TGTGCCAGCAGTTACTGGGGGGGGGCGTCTGGGGAGCTGTTTTTT; D gene: .; clone size: .; V gene: TRBV6-5; J gene: TRBJ2-2
CDR3 protein: CASSKTSGVYNEQFF; CDR3 DNA: TGCGCCAGCAGCAAGACTAGCGGGGTCTACAATGAGCAGTTCTTC; D gene: TRBD2; clone size: once; V gene: TRBV5-1; J gene: TRBJ2-1
CDR3 protein: CASSLGQPVREQYF; CDR3 DNA: TGTGCCAGCAGTTTGGGACAACCGGTCCGCGAGCAGTACTTC; D gene: .; clone size: .; V gene: TRBV28; J gene: TRBJ2-7
CDR3 protein: CASSQPGLGLYGEQYF; CDR3 DNA: TGTGCCAGCAGCCAACCGGGACTGGGGCTGTACGGCGAGCAGTACTTC; D gene: .; clone size: .; V gene: TRBV5-4; J gene: TRBJ2-7
CDR3 protein: CSARLAGEETQYF; CDR3 DNA: TGCAGCGCTCGACTAGCGGGAGAAGAGACCCAGTACTTC; D gene: TRBD2; clone size: .; V gene: TRBV29-1; J gene: TRBJ2-5
CDR3 protein: CAWSVGRDTQYF; CDR3 DNA: TGTGCCTGGAGTGTGGGCCGCGATACGCAGTATTTT; D gene: .; clone size: once; V gene: TRBV30; J gene: TRBJ2-3
CDR3 protein: CASSEGAGSYNEQFF; CDR3 DNA: TGTGCCAGCAGTGAAGGGGCGGGCTCCTACAATGAGCAGTTCTTC; D gene: .; clone size: .; V gene: TRBV6-1; J gene: TRBJ2-1
CDR3 protein: CASSQDSSAGELFF; CDR3 DNA: TGTGCCAGCAGTCAGGACAGCTCGGCCGGGGAGCTGTTTTTT; D gene: .; clone size: .; V gene: TRBV28; J gene: TRBJ2-2
CDR3 protein: CASSLILGAGYGYTF; CDR3 DNA: TGTGCCAGCAGCTTAATCCTTGGCGCAGGCTATGGCTACACCTTC; D gene: .; clone size: once; V gene: TRBV7-9; J gene: TRBJ1-2
CDR3 protein: CASSPQSGGSPNEQYF; CDR3 DNA: TGTGCCAGCAGTCCTCAGTCCGGCGGGAGTCCCAACGAGCAGTACTTC; D gene: TRBD2; clone size: .; V gene: TRBV27; J gene: TRBJ2-7
CDR3 protein: CASSLRGASYGYTF; CDR3 DNA: TGTGCCAGCAGTTTGCGGGGGGCGTCGTATGGCTACACCTTC; D gene: .; clone size: .; V gene: TRBV28; J gene: TRBJ1-2
CDR3 protein: CASGWVSGEQFF; CDR3 DNA: TGTGCCAGCGGGTGGGTCTCGGGTGAGCAGTTCTTC; D gene: .; clone size: once; V gene: TRBV6-5; J gene: TRBJ2-1
CDR3 protein: CASSPDRRGSGGVYEQYF; CDR3 DNA: TGTGCCAGCTCACCAGACCGTAGAGGTAGCGGGGGGGTCTACGAGCAGTACTTC; D gene: TRBD2; clone size: .; V gene: TRBV18; J gene: TRBJ2-7
CDR3 protein: CASSLGDRVSTEAFF; CDR3 DNA: TGCGCCAGCAGCTTGGGGGACAGGGTGAGCACTGAAGCTTTCTTT; D gene: TRBD1; clone size: once; V gene: TRBV5-1; J gene: TRBJ1-1
CDR3 protein: CASSYASGGLSYNEQFF; CDR3 DNA: TGTGCCAGCAGCTACGCTTCGGGAGGCCTCTCCTACAATGAGCAGTTCTTC; D gene: TRBD2; clone size: .; V gene: TRBV7-9; J gene: TRBJ2-1